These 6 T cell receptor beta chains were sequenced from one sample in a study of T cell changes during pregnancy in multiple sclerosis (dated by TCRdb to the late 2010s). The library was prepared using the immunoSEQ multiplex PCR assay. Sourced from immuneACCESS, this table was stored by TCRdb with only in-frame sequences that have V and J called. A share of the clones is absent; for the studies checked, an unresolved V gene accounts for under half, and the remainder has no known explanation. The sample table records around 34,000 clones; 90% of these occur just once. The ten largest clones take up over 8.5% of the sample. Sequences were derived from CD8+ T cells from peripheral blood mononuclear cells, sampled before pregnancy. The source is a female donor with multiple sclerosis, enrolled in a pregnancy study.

This CDR3 reads CAWSFRQGQITRPPMNTEAFF. The CDR3 bases are TGTGCCTGGAGTTTTCGCCAGGGGCAGATAACTCGTCCTCCTATGAACACTGAAGCTTTCTTT. This chain joins TRBV30 and TRBJ1-1, with D maybe TRBD1 (6 bases). This CDR3 has 21 residues. Germline CDR1 is GTSNPN and CDR2 is SVGIG (reference sequence). Deletions cut 2 bases from V and 0 bases from J, with 31 bases between.

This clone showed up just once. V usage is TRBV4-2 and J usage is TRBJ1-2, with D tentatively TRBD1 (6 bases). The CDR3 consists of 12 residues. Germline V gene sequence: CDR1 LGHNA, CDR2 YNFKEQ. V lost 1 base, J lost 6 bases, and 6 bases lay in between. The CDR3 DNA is TGTGCCAGCAGCCAAGCAGGGGATGGCTACACCTTC. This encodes CASSQAGDGYTF.

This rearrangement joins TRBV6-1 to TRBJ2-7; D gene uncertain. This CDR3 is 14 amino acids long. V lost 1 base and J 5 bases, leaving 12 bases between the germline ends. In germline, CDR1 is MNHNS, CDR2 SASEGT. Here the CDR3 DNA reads TGTGCCAGCAGTGAAGAACCAGAAGTAAACGAGCAGTACTTC. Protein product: CASSEEPEVNEQYF.

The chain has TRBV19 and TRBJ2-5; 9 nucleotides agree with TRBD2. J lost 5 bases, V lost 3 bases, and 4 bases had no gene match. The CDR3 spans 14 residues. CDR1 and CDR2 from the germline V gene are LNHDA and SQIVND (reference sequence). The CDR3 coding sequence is TGTGCCAGTAGTATGACTAGCGGATGGGAGACCCAGTACTTC. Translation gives CASSMTSGWETQYF.

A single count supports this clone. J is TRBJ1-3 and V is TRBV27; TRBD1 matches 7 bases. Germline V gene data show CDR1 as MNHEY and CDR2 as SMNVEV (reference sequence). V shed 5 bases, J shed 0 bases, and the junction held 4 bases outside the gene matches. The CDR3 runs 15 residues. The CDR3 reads CASSITGASGNTIYF. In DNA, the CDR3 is TGTGCCAGCAGTATAACAGGGGCCTCTGGAAACACCATATATTTT.

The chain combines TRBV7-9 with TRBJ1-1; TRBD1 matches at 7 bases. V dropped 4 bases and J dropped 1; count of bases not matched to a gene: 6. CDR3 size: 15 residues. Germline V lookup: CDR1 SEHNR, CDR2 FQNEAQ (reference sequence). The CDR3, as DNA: TGTGCCAGCAGCTCATACAGGGGCGCGAACACTGAAGCTTTCTTT. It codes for CASSSYRGANTEAFF.